The 29 T cell receptor beta chains reported below all come from one sample, sequenced in a study of blood T cells in healthy people across ages. Primed by a sample-barcoded 5' primer and a J-beta primer mix, a second PCR proceeded for roughly 7 to 11 cycles. TCRdb re-analysed the 5' RACE reads in MiXCR, keeping a single row per CDR3 protein. The profile shows more than 900,000 distinct CDR3 sequences, approximately 25% of them singletons. The data were also submitted as part of a second study, on T cells of mothers and their children.

Sequenced material: blood. The receptors originated from a girl aged 2 to 10 in good health.

The chain uses TRBV19 and TRBJ2-5; D possibly corresponds to TRBD2 (6 bases). Trimming left V 5 bases short and J 3 bases short, with 13 bases between. This CDR3 contains 14 residues. CDR1 is LNHDA, CDR2 SQIVND, per germline (reference sequence). The CDR3 sequence: CASSSGLFEETQYF. The CDR3, as DNA: TGTGCCAGTAGTTCAGGACTATTCGAAGAGACCCAGTACTTC.

V is TRBV24-1 and J is TRBJ1-2; D ambiguous. The germline V gene encodes CDR1 KGHDR and CDR2 SFDVKD. The V and J ends lost 5 bases and 4 bases respectively, with 10 bases between them. CDR3 size: 13 residues. CDR3 sequence reads: CATSVAGVYGYTF. In nucleotides, the CDR3 is TGTGCCACCAGTGTGGCAGGCGTCTATGGCTACACCTTC.

This chain joins TRBV12-3 or TRBV12-4 and TRBJ2-5, with 8 bases fitting TRBD2. The J call may be in error: the DNA end matches TRBJ2-7 better. The CDR3 contains 14 residues. The CDR3 loop is CASSLGLAPYEQYF. CDR3 DNA sequence: TGTGCCAGCAGTTTAGGACTAGCGCCGTACGAGCAGTACTTC.

The chain employs TRBV5-1 and TRBJ2-3; D unresolved. Trimming took off 5 bases at V and 3 bases at J, with 10 bases between the two ends. CDR1 and CDR2 from the germline V gene are SGHRS and YFSETQ. The CDR3 extends over 13 amino acids. The CDR3 region is CASSPTQTDTQYF. In nucleotides, the CDR3 is TGCGCCAGCAGTCCGACGCAAACAGATACGCAGTATTTT. The entire variable domain, with the rest obtained from reference TRBV5-1 and TRBJ2-3, is as follows: KAGVTQTPRYLIKTRGQQVTLSCSPISGHRSVSWYQQTPGQGLQFLFEYFSETQRNKGNFPGRFSGRQFSNSRSEMNVSTLELGDSALYLCASSPTQTDTQYFGPGTRLTVL.

V gene TRBV9 combines with J gene TRBJ2-1; D could derive from TRBD1 or TRBD2 (5 bases each). The V end was cut by 0 bases, the J end by 2 bases, with 6 bases between. In germline, CDR1 is SGDLS, CDR2 YYNGEE. The CDR3 extends over 14 amino acids. In DNA, the CDR3 is TGTGCCAGCAGCGTAGGGGGACCCTACAATGAGCAGTTCTTC. Residues: CASSVGGPYNEQFF.

The rearrangement uses TRBV3-1 and TRBJ1-3; D is perhaps TRBD1 (5 bases). The CDR3 has 13 residues. With 7 bases removed from V and 2 bases from J, the gap between germline ends came to 9 bases. From germline, CDR1 is LGHDT and CDR2 YNNKEL (reference sequence). Here the CDR3 reads CASTRAAGNTIYF. In DNA form, the CDR3 reads TGTGCCAGCACCAGGGCAGCTGGAAACACCATATATTTT.

The rearrangement uses TRBV7-9 and TRBJ2-5; the D gene could be TRBD1 or TRBD2 (6 bases each). Trimming left V 8 bases short and J 5 bases short, with 18 bases between. The CDR3 is 14 residues long. Looked up from germline, CDR1 is SEHNR and CDR2 is FQNEAQ (reference sequence). CDR3 sequence (DNA): TGTGCCAGCGCCCCCAAGGGGGGCTTGGAGACCCAGTACTTC. As protein: CASAPKGGLETQYF. Full variable domain (outside the CDR3, taken from reference TRBV7-9 and TRBJ2-5): DTGVSQNPRHKITKRGQNVTFRCDPISEHNRLYWYRQTLGQGPEFLTYFQNEAQLEKSRLLSDRFSAERPKGSFSTLEIQRTEQGDSAMYLCASAPKGGLETQYFGPGTRLLVL.

The chain links TRBV6-2 or TRBV6-3 to TRBJ2-7, with D hard to call. Germline CDR1 MNHEY, CDR2 SVGEGT. V lost 6 bases and J lost 3, with 15 bases in between. CDR3 length equals 14 residues. The CDR3 DNA is TGTGCCAGCAGATCAAGGATGGGATTCTACGAGCAGTACTTC. This translates into CASRSRMGFYEQYF.

The sample holds a few counts of this clonotype. This chain uses TRBV7-8 with TRBJ2-5, with TRBD1 as a possible D gene (5 bases). Trimming pared 1 base from V and 5 bases from J, leaving 20 bases between. The germline V gene encodes CDR1 SGHVS and CDR2 FQNEAQ. The CDR3 is 17 amino acids. The CDR3 DNA is TGTGCCAGCAGCTTAGGATTAGGGGATAGTCGCGTTGAGACCCAGTACTTC. It is translated as CASSLGLGDSRVETQYF. Full variable domain (remainder filled in from reference TRBV7-8 and TRBJ2-5): GAGVSQSPRYKVAKRGQDVALRCDPISGHVSLFWYQQALGQGPEFLTYFQNEAQLDKSGLPSDRFFAERPEGSVSTLKIQRTQQEDSAVYLCASSLGLGDSRVETQYFGPGTRLLVL.

The chain combines TRBV5-1 with TRBJ2-5; TRBD2 aligns across 7 bases. The length of the CDR3 is 14 residues. Germline trimming cut 2 bases from V and 4 bases from J; bases unmatched to any gene: 5. CDR1 and CDR2 (germline): SGHRS, YFSETQ. CDR3: CASSLVPSGETQYF. Here the CDR3 DNA reads TGCGCCAGCAGCTTAGTTCCTAGCGGAGAGACCCAGTACTTC.

The chain combines TRBV6-2 or TRBV6-3 with TRBJ1-1; D call uncertain. Per germline, CDR1 MNHEY and CDR2 SVGEGT. V lost 0 bases and J 8 bases, leaving 7 bases between the germline ends. This CDR3 has 12 residues. CDR3 sequence: CASSYSRFEAFF. CDR3 DNA: TGTGCCAGCAGTTACTCAAGATTCGAAGCTTTCTTT.

Turning to this clonotype: One end of the junction varies from germline; a read error may be responsible. The CDR3 reads CAGSWTVGYEQYF. In DNA form, the CDR3 reads TGCGCCGGCAGCTGGACAGTAGGCTACGAGCAGTACTTC. The J gene is TRBJ2-7, the V gene TRBV5-1; weak D call: TRBD1 (6 bases). The CDR3 extends over 13 amino acids. Germline V gives CDR1 SGHRS, CDR2 YFSETQ.

This clonotype was picked up a small number of times. The rearrangement links TRBV7-2 to TRBJ1-1; the match to TRBD1 covers 11 bases. The ends lost 5 bases at V and 4 bases at J; junction bases unmatched: 6. This CDR3 contains 15 residues. CDR1 and CDR2 (germline): SGHTA, FQGNSA. CDR3 bases: TGTGCCAGCAGCCCGGACAGGGGGCGTTTCACTGAAGCTTTCTTT. This gives the protein CASSPDRGRFTEAFF. The full variable domain, with the rest looked up from reference TRBV7-2 and TRBJ1-1, is GAGVSQSPSNKVTEKGKDVELRCDPISGHTALYWYRQSLGQGLEFLIYFQGNSAPDKSGLPSDRFSAERTGGSVSTLTIQRTQQEDSAVYLCASSPDRGRFTEAFFGQGTRLTVV.

V and J are TRBV28 and TRBJ2-7; maybe TRBD2 (5 bases). Germline V gives CDR1 MDHEN, CDR2 SYDVKM. CDR3 size: 13 residues. Trimming took 8 bases from V and 3 from J, leaving 14 bases between them. The CDR3 region is CASRPRGLYEQYF. In DNA, the CDR3 is TGTGCCAGCCGCCCTAGAGGGCTCTACGAGCAGTACTTC.

This clonotype has a handful of counts. No conserved phenylalanine or tryptophan ends this CDR3, so it is likely a read error. This chain joins TRBV24-1 and TRBJ2-1; D is undetermined. Trimming took off 1 base at V and 2 bases at J, with 11 bases between the two ends. This CDR3 is built from 16 residues. CDR1 is KGHDR and CDR2 is SFDVKD in the germline V gene. In DNA form, the CDR3 reads TGTGCCACCAGTGATTTCCCAGGAGTCACCTACAATGAGCAGTTCCTC. Its protein is CATSDFPGVTYNEQFL.

Written as DNA, the CDR3 is TGTGCCAGCAGCTCCCGGCTAGTGGGGGGGGTAAAGAACACCGGGGAGCTGTTTTTT. The encoded protein is CASSSRLVGGVKNTGELFF. The chain uses TRBV7-2 and TRBJ2-2; TRBD2 matches 7 bases. Germline V gene data show CDR1 as SGHTA and CDR2 as FQGNSA. The CDR3 loop spans 19 amino acids. The junction had 15 bases not matched to a gene; V was cut back by 4 bases and J by 1 base. The full variable domain, its missing parts supplied by reference TRBV7-2 and TRBJ2-2, is GAGVSQSPSNKVTEKGKDVELRCDPISGHTALYWYRQSLGQGLEFLIYFQGNSAPDKSGLPSDRFSAERTGGSVSTLTIQRTQQEDSAVYLCASSSRLVGGVKNTGELFFGEGSRLTVL.

The chain joins TRBV28 to TRBJ2-5, with D possibly matching TRBD2 (5 bases). Germline V gene data show CDR1 as MDHEN and CDR2 as SYDVKM. The CDR3 extends over 14 amino acids. The V end lost 5 bases, the J end lost 2 bases, and 12 bases lay between the germline ends. The CDR3 here is CASSPIGIQETQYF. The CDR3 nucleotides are TGTGCCAGCAGTCCAATCGGGATTCAAGAGACCCAGTACTTC. The variable domain in full, completed from reference TRBV28 and TRBJ2-5, reads DVKVTQSSRYLVKRTGEKVFLECVQDMDHENMFWYRQDPGLGLRLIYFSYDVKMKEKGDIPEGYSVSREKKERFSLILESASTNQTSMYLCASSPIGIQETQYFGPGTRLLVL.

In its sample, this clonotype was seen a few times. The gene calls are TRBV3-1 and TRBJ2-5; D remains unclear. CDR3 length equals 13 residues. V was shortened by 0 bases and J by 3 bases, with 5 bases between the two germline ends. Germline V CDR1 and CDR2: LGHDT, YNNKEL (reference sequence). The CDR3 nucleotides read TGTGCCAGCAGCCAAGAAGAAGAAGAGACCCAGTACTTC. It translates to CASSQEEEETQYF.

The rearrangement links TRBV4-1 to TRBJ2-5; a weak D match, TRBD2 (6 bases). The DNA end favors TRBJ2-7, so the J call may be wrong. This CDR3 has 13 residues. In germline, CDR1 is MGHRA, CDR2 YSYEKL. CDR3 sequence: CASGGVSEGEQYF. The DNA of the CDR3 is TGCGCCAGCGGAGGGGTCAGCGAGGGCGAGCAGTACTTC.

This clonotype was recorded a few times. The rearrangement uses TRBV28 and TRBJ1-2; 7 bases fit TRBD1. The germline gives CDR1 MDHEN, CDR2 SYDVKM. The CDR3 runs to 15 residues. With V trimmed by 6 bases and J by 2 bases, 9 bases remained unmatched. Written as DNA, the CDR3 is TGTGCCAGCAGGACCCTTGACAGGGCCAACTATGGCTACACCTTC. Translation gives CASRTLDRANYGYTF.

There are a few counts of this clonotype. V is TRBV14 and J is TRBJ1-4; D uncertain. This CDR3 is 15 amino acids long. The ends were cut back, 1 base at V and 3 bases at J, with 9 bases in the middle. Germline values: CDR1 SGHDN, CDR2 FVKESK. The CDR3 protein is CASSQVAWANEKLFF. In nucleotides, the CDR3 is TGTGCCAGCAGCCAAGTTGCGTGGGCTAATGAAAAACTGTTTTTT.

V and J are TRBV24-1 and TRBJ2-2; D not resolved. The CDR3 length is 13 residues. Between the trimmed V and J ends, which lost 3 bases and 3 bases, there was a span of 4 bases. Germline V gene lookup returns CDR1 KGHDR and CDR2 SFDVKD. The CDR3 sequence is CATSDGYTGELFF. DNA of the CDR3: TGTGCCACCAGTGATGGGTACACCGGGGAGCTGTTTTTT.

The V gene is TRBV5-1, the J gene TRBJ1-4; the D is unclear. Trimming removed 2 bases at V and 5 bases at J, with 13 bases between. The germline V gene has CDR1 SGHRS and CDR2 YFSETQ. The CDR3 is made up of 15 amino acids. Written as DNA, the CDR3 is TGCGCCAGCAGCTTTGACGGCACCTCCAATGAAAAACTGTTTTTT. Protein product: CASSFDGTSNEKLFF. Using reference TRBV5-1 and TRBJ1-4 for the parts outside the CDR3, the full variable domain is KAGVTQTPRYLIKTRGQQVTLSCSPISGHRSVSWYQQTPGQGLQFLFEYFSETQRNKGNFPGRFSGRQFSNSRSEMNVSTLELGDSALYLCASSFDGTSNEKLFFGSGTQLSVL.

This clonotype is a singleton in its sample. This chain links TRBV11-2 with TRBJ1-1; TRBD1 matches 7 bases. The ends lost 7 bases at V and 4 bases at J; junction bases unmatched: 9. Per the germline V gene, CDR1 is SGHAT and CDR2 is FQNNGV. The CDR3 contains 14 residues. Here the CDR3 reads CASTFDREVTEAFF. The CDR3 nucleotides are TGTGCCAGCACCTTCGACAGGGAAGTCACTGAAGCTTTCTTT.

This clonotype was counted a few times. The chain couples TRBV9 to TRBJ2-1; D remains unclear. The CDR3 length is 14 residues. Germline V CDR1 and CDR2: SGDLS, YYNGEE. V gave up 3 bases and J gave up 6 bases, with 13 bases separating them. The chain's CDR3 is CASSAPVGSNEQFF. CDR3 DNA: TGTGCCAGCAGCGCCCCCGTGGGCTCCAATGAGCAGTTCTTC.

This clonotype was seen only a few times. The chain joins TRBV29-1 to TRBJ1-4; possible D gene TRBD1, 6 bases. Germline assignment: CDR1 SQVTM and CDR2 ANQGSEA. The CDR3 loop spans 16 amino acids. Trimming shortened V by 0 bases and J by 3 bases, and 14 bases separated the two germline ends. CDR3 DNA sequence: TGCAGCGTTGAAGATGGCCAGGGGTCCGCTAATGAAAAACTGTTTTTT. Translation gives CSVEDGQGSANEKLFF.

Only a few counts were recorded for this clonotype. The chain combines TRBV20-1 with TRBJ2-1; D possibly corresponds to TRBD1 (6 bases). Per the germline V gene, CDR1 is DFQATT and CDR2 is SNEGSKA (reference sequence). CDR3 length: 16 residues. V gave up 3 bases and J gave up 4 bases, with 19 bases separating them. The CDR3 region is CSASHRASPVYNEQFF. CDR3 sequence (DNA): TGCAGTGCTAGTCACAGGGCCTCTCCTGTTTACAATGAGCAGTTCTTC.

The chain joins TRBV7-2 to TRBJ2-1; no clear D. The CDR3 contains 14 residues. Per germline, CDR1 SGHTA and CDR2 FQGNSA. V lost 1 base to trimming and J lost 10 bases, with 14 bases between them. Here the CDR3 DNA reads TGTGCCAGCAGCTTAGTTTTGAGATTATACGAGCAGTTCTTC. Protein: CASSLVLRLYEQFF. The whole variable domain, remainder taken from reference TRBV7-2 and TRBJ2-1, is GAGVSQSPSNKVTEKGKDVELRCDPISGHTALYWYRQSLGQGLEFLIYFQGNSAPDKSGLPSDRFSAERTGGSVSTLTIQRTQQEDSAVYLCASSLVLRLYEQFFGPGTRLTVL.

This clonotype was picked up a small number of times. The chain carries TRBV5-1 and TRBJ1-1; D might be TRBD1 (5 bases). V dropped 0 bases and J dropped 0 bases, with 12 bases sitting between them. This CDR3 is built from 16 residues. Germline V gene data show CDR1 as SGHRS and CDR2 as YFSETQ. CDR3 DNA sequence: TGCGCCAGCAGCTTGGTTATAGACAGCCTGAACACTGAAGCTTTCTTT. Translating gives CASSLVIDSLNTEAFF.